The present entry profiles one T cell receptor (beta chain) with its context. Its antigen remains unknown. The gene names here belong to mouse. Read data end 4 residues before the CDR3 end; the end is taken from the germline J gene. These data originate in a study of CD8+ T cells in alopecia areata. Whole-study findings and limits: Higher clonality and more expanded CD8+ clones appeared in lesional than normal scalp.

RNA, once extracted, was reverse transcribed into cDNA for use as the sequencing template. This table comes from immunoSEQ multiplex PCR, and its TCRdb copy is limited to in-frame clones, with some not included. The data show more than 90,000 clones, none appearing only once, with around a fifth held by the ten largest. The CDR3 runs 15 residues. J lost 3 bases, V lost 0 bases, and 2 bases had no gene match. Germline loops: CDR1 LGHNA, CDR2 YNLKQL (reference sequence). The rearrangement joins TRBV5 to TRBJ2-1; 7 bases fit TRBD2. This receptor was taken from a C3H/HeJ mouse with alopecia areata. Mouse strain MHC haplotype: H2-k. Specimen: lesional skin. This CDR3 is CASSQDTGVYAEQFF. The CDR3 bases that were read are TGTGCCAGCAGCCAAGATACTGGGGTCTATGCT.